A single T cell receptor beta chain is shown here with its context. Evenly divided among several immunoSEQ plates was the genomic DNA of each subset. Assay used: immunoSEQ multiplex PCR; TCRdb lists only in-frame clones, some missing. The sample has 2 million to 2.5 million clones; approximately 94% are singletons. This CDR3 has 14 amino acids. CDR1 SQVTM and CDR2 ANQGSEA come from the germline V gene. J was trimmed by 4 bases and V by 5 bases; bases with no gene match: 9. The data stem from a study of shared clonotypes between healthy human individuals. The sequence was obtained from a young man in good health. Some clones in this sample may be carry-over from other donors' samples. The chain carries TRBV29-1 and TRBJ2-5; 8 positions agree with TRBD1. The specimen sequenced was naive CD4+ T cells from PBMCs. Described subset: CD45RA+ positively selected. CDR3 bases: TGCAGCGTTCTCGGACAGGGTGCATCAGAGACCCAGTACTTC. Translating it yields CSVLGQGASETQYF.